Presented here are 23 T cell receptor beta chains from one specimen sequenced in a study of T cells after yellow fever vaccination. From the 5' RACE reads, TCRdb called clonotypes with MiXCR, one entry per CDR3 protein. The sample lists some 320,000 distinct CDR3 sequences, approximately 4.3% seen once, with less than 20% in the top ten. Material: PBMCs, obtained 15 days after the yellow fever booster vaccination. The origin of the receptors is a man aged 18 to 30 who received the YFV17D yellow fever vaccine.

This clonotype was counted ten times or more. The chain has TRBV20-1 and TRBJ1-1; D remains unclear. V lost 2 bases and J 6 bases, leaving 13 bases between the germline ends. CDR1 and CDR2 (germline): DFQATT, SNEGSKA (reference sequence). The CDR3 has 13 amino acids. The CDR3 DNA sequence: TGCAGTGCTAGAACTGTGGATACTTCTGAAGCTTTCTTT. It codes for CSARTVDTSEAFF.

This clonotype appeared many times. The chain employs TRBV4-3 and TRBJ2-7; a weak D match, TRBD1 (6 bases). In germline, CDR1 is LGHNA, CDR2 YSLEER. The ends were cut back, 1 base at V and 3 bases at J, with 10 bases in the middle. This CDR3 has 14 residues. CDR3 DNA: TGCGCCAGCAGCCAAGGCCCAGGGGACTACGAGCAGTACTTC. Amino acid sequence: CASSQGPGDYEQYF.

The chain couples TRBV6-2 or TRBV6-3 to TRBJ2-7; D remains ambiguous. V was clipped by 8 bases and J by 4 bases, with 9 bases between them. CDR3 size: 11 residues. Germline CDR1 and CDR2: MNHEY and SVGEGT. CDR3 DNA sequence: TGTGCCAGCGGGTTGGTATACGAGCAGTACTTC. Protein sequence: CASGLVYEQYF.

This clonotype was recorded a few times. The V gene is TRBV6-5, the J gene TRBJ1-6, with 7 nucleotides matching TRBD1. With V trimmed by 0 bases and J by 9 bases, 5 bases remained unmatched. The CDR3 is made up of 15 amino acids. Germline V gene data show CDR1 as MNHEY and CDR2 as SVGAGI. CDR3 sequence: CASSYSTQGTSPLHF. The CDR3 nucleotides are TGTGCCAGCAGTTACTCGACACAGGGGACTTCACCCCTCCACTTT.

The table lists this clonotype with many counts. The chain employs TRBV9 and TRBJ2-1; 7 positions match TRBD2. Trimming removed 4 bases from V and 0 bases from J; junction bases left unmatched: 4. This CDR3 has 15 residues. Per germline, CDR1 SGDLS and CDR2 YYNGEE. The CDR3 here is CASSPASGSYNEQFF. The CDR3, as DNA: TGTGCCAGCAGCCCGGCTAGCGGCTCCTACAATGAGCAGTTCTTC.

This clonotype was seen at least ten times. The chain couples TRBV29-1 to TRBJ1-1; unclear D gene. The CDR3 runs to 12 residues. CDR1 is SQVTM and CDR2 is ANQGSEA in the germline V gene. The germline V and J ends were trimmed by 7 bases and 9 bases, with 18 bases remaining between them. In nucleotides, the CDR3 is TGCAGCGGAATGATAGACATAGGGAAAGCTTTCTTT. This sequence encodes CSGMIDIGKAFF.

This clonotype was observed at least ten times. The chain employs TRBV4-1 and TRBJ2-3, with D possibly matching TRBD1 (6 bases). Germline assignment: CDR1 MGHRA and CDR2 YSYEKL. The CDR3 consists of 18 residues. Deletions cut 1 base from V and 2 bases from J, with 19 bases between. The CDR3 reads CASSQGLRTVSYTDTQYF. CDR3 in DNA: TGCGCCAGCAGCCAAGGTCTTCGGACAGTAAGTTACACAGATACGCAGTATTTT.

Comment on this clonotype: A clone one base away is much larger, so this may be a read error. The chain combines TRBV28 with TRBJ2-2, with no clear D. CDR3 length: 11 amino acids. V was shortened by 7 bases and J by 4 bases, with 4 bases between the two germline ends. The V gene's germline CDR1 is MDHEN and CDR2 SYDVKM. The CDR3 nucleotides read TGTGCCAGCACCTTCACCGGGGAGCTGTTTTTT. Translated, it gives CASTFTGELFF.

This clonotype was recorded many times. The chain employs TRBV30 and TRBJ1-1; no firm D call. This CDR3 spans 11 amino acids. Germline V lookup: CDR1 GTSNPN, CDR2 SVGIG (reference sequence). V lost 3 bases, J lost 7 bases, and 9 bases lay in between. The CDR3 protein is CAWSEGSEAFF. The CDR3 nucleotides read TGTGCCTGGAGCGAAGGAAGTGAAGCTTTCTTT.

This clonotype was seen a few times. V is TRBV5-1 and J is TRBJ1-1; no firm D call. Germline CDR1 reads SGHRS; CDR2 reads YFSETQ. This CDR3 spans 15 amino acids. Deletions cut 1 base from V and 3 bases from J, with 13 bases between. The CDR3 spells CASSLWPRVDTEAFF. CDR3 coding DNA: TGCGCCAGCAGCTTGTGGCCCCGGGTTGACACTGAAGCTTTCTTT.

There are many counts of this clonotype. The rearrangement uses TRBV5-1 and TRBJ1-2, with D perhaps TRBD1 (6 bases). The CDR3 contains 13 residues. Trimming cost V 3 bases and J 6 bases, with 12 bases left between them. Per germline, CDR1 SGHRS and CDR2 YFSETQ. The CDR3 nucleotides are TGCGCCAGCAGCTCACAGGGCTACGATGGCTACACCTTC. It encodes CASSSQGYDGYTF.

This clonotype showed up many times. The V call is TRBV4-3, the J call TRBJ1-1; D call uncertain. With 1 base removed from V and 0 bases from J, the gap between germline ends came to 9 bases. The CDR3 is made up of 15 amino acids. From germline, CDR1 is LGHNA and CDR2 YSLEER. The CDR3 loop is CASSQVPGMNTEAFF. In DNA form, the CDR3 reads TGCGCCAGCAGCCAAGTCCCGGGGATGAACACTGAAGCTTTCTTT.

This clonotype was seen more than once but under ten times. This chain uses TRBV29-1 with TRBJ2-1; D gene ambiguous. Germline V CDR1 and CDR2: SQVTM, ANQGSEA. Between the trimmed V and J ends, which lost 7 bases and 3 bases, there was a span of 13 bases. The CDR3 loop spans 13 amino acids. The CDR3 reads CSAVDGVYNEQFF. The CDR3 DNA reads as TGCAGCGCGGTAGACGGTGTCTACAATGAGCAGTTCTTC.

The chain has TRBV29-1 and TRBJ1-3, with 7 positions matching TRBD1. The trim removed 4 bases at V and 4 bases at J, leaving 10 bases unmatched. The CDR3 sequence is 15 residues long. Germline loops: CDR1 SQVTM, CDR2 ANQGSEA. CDR3 nucleotide sequence: TGCAGCGTTGCGAAAACAGGGGAAGGGGGAAACACCATATATTTT. It encodes CSVAKTGEGGNTIYF.

The chain joins TRBV11-2 to TRBJ2-6; 8 bases agree with TRBD1. V gave up 5 bases and J gave up 2 bases; unmatched junction bases: 14. The CDR3 extends over 19 amino acids. Germline lookup yields CDR1 SGHAT and CDR2 FQNNGV. The CDR3 DNA reads TGTGCCAGCAGCCCTACTCCGAGACAGGGGAGGCCTGGGGCCAACGTCCTGACTTTC. It encodes CASSPTPRQGRPGANVLTF.

This clonotype was seen only a few times. J is TRBJ1-3 and V is TRBV27; D gene unclear. The length of the CDR3 is 15 residues. Germline CDR1 and CDR2: MNHEY and SMNVEV (reference sequence). V lost 4 bases, J lost 0 bases, and 10 bases lay in between. CDR3 nucleotides: TGTGCCAGCAGTTCCCGACCGTACTCTGGAAACACCATATATTTT. It specifies CASSSRPYSGNTIYF.

This clonotype was seen only a few times. The chain joins TRBV20-1 to TRBJ1-4; TRBD1 agrees at 8 bases. Germline V gene data show CDR1 as DFQATT and CDR2 as SNEGSKA (reference sequence). CDR3 length: 14 amino acids. The V segment lost 0 bases and the J segment 8 bases; nucleotides outside the gene matches: 5. CDR3 sequence (DNA): TGCAGTGCTAGAGATGACAGGGGTGGGGAAAAACTGTTTTTT. Protein: CSARDDRGGEKLFF.

This clonotype occurred a few times. CDR3 bases: TGCGCCAGCAGCCAAGACGGGCAGACTTATGGCTACACCTTC. Translated, it gives CASSQDGQTYGYTF. The chain employs TRBV4-3 and TRBJ1-2; no reliable D call. V gave up 0 bases and J gave up 5 bases, with 10 bases separating them. The length of the CDR3 is 14 residues. Germline loops: CDR1 LGHNA, CDR2 YSLEER.

This clonotype was seen a few times. The rearrangement joins TRBV12-3 or TRBV12-4 to TRBJ1-5, with no clear D. The CDR3 loop spans 13 amino acids. With 6 bases removed from V and 6 bases from J, the gap between germline ends came to 12 bases. For the CDR3, the DNA is TGTGCCAGCAGCCGCGCGGTGGCTCAGCCCCAGCATTTT. As protein: CASSRAVAQPQHF.

This clonotype was recorded many times. CDR3 amino acids: CASSYSDPRSQGTHTEAFF. The CDR3 nucleotides read TGTGCCAGCAGTTACTCAGACCCACGGAGCCAGGGGACCCACACTGAAGCTTTCTTT. V usage is TRBV6-6 and J usage is TRBJ1-1; D might be TRBD1 (6 bases). The V gene lost 0 bases and the J gene lost 3 bases, with 23 bases spanning the gap. The CDR3 totals 19 residues. From germline, CDR1 is MNHNY and CDR2 SVGAGI (reference sequence).

This clonotype was recorded at least ten times. The V and J genes are TRBV19 and TRBJ2-1; 7 bases match TRBD2. The CDR3 runs to 15 residues. The germline CDR1 and CDR2 sequences are LNHDA and SQIVND (reference sequence). V dropped 3 bases and J dropped 0; count of bases not matched to a gene: 2. Here the CDR3 DNA reads TGTGCCAGTAGTATGGGGGGGAGCTCCTACAATGAGCAGTTCTTC. The encoded protein is CASSMGGSSYNEQFF.

In its sample, this clonotype was seen a few times. The rearrangement links TRBV28 to TRBJ2-7; D remains unclear. The CDR3 is 14 residues long. V was cut by 2 bases and J by 3 bases, with 11 bases left in between. Germline values: CDR1 MDHEN, CDR2 SYDVKM. The chain's CDR3 is CASSLPLHSYEQYF. DNA for the CDR3: TGTGCCAGCAGTTTACCGCTCCACAGCTACGAGCAGTACTTC.

This clonotype was counted many times. V gene TRBV12-3 or TRBV12-4 combines with J gene TRBJ1-1; D remains ambiguous. The CDR3 consists of 13 residues. V was pared by 7 bases and J by 1 base, with 10 bases between. This CDR3 reads CASTPTTNTEAFF. CDR3 sequence (DNA): TGTGCCAGCACCCCGACAACGAACACTGAAGCTTTCTTT.